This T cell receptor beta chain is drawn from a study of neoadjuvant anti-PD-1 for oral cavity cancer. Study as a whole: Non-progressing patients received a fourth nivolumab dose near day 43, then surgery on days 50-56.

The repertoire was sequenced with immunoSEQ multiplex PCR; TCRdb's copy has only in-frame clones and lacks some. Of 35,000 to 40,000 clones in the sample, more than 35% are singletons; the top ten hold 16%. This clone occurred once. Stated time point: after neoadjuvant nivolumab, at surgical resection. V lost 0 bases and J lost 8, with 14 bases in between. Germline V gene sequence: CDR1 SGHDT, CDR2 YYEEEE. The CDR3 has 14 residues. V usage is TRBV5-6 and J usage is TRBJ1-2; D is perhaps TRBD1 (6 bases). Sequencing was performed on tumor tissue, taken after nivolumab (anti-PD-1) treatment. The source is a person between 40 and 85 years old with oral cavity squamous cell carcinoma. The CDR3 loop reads CASSLDRAPLGYTF. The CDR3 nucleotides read TGTGCCAGCAGCTTGGACAGGGCCCCTCTGGGCTACACCTTC.